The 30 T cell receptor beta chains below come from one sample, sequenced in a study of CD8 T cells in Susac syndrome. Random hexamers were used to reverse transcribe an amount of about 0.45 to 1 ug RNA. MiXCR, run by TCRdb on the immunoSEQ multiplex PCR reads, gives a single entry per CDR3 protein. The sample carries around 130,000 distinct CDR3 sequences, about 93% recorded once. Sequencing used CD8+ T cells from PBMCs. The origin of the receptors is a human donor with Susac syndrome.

In DNA form, the CDR3 reads TGTGCCACCAGCAGACAGGGTAGCAATCAGCCCCAGCATTTT. Protein sequence: CATSRQGSNQPQHF. The chain has TRBV15 and TRBJ1-5; possibly TRBD1 for D (5 bases). V dropped 2 bases and J dropped 0 bases, with 5 bases sitting between them. CDR1 LNHNV and CDR2 YYDKDF come from the germline V gene (reference sequence). CDR3 size: 14 residues.

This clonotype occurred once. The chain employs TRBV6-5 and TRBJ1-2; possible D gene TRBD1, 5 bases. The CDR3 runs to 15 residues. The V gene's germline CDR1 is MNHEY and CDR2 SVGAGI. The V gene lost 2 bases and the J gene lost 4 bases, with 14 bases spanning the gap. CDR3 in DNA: TGTGCCAGCAGTTACGGACAAGGGGTTATCTATGGCTACACCTTC. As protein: CASSYGQGVIYGYTF.

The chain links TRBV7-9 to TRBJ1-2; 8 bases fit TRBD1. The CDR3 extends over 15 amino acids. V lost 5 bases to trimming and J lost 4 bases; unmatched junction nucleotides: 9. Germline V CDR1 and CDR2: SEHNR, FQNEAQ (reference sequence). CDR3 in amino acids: CASSLSDRAAYGYTF. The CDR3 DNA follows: TGTGCCAGCAGCCTCTCGGACAGGGCCGCCTATGGCTACACCTTC.

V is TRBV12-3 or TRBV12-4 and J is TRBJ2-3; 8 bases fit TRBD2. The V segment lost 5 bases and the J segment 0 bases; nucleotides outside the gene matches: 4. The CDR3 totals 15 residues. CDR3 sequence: CASSGSGGSTDTQYF. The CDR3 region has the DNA TGTGCCAGCAGTGGGTCGGGGGGGAGCACAGATACGCAGTATTTT.

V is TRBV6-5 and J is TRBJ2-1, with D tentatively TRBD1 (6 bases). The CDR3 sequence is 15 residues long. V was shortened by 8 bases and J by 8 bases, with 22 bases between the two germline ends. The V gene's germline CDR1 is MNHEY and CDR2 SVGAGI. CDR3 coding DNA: TGTGCCAGCGGCCCTTTAGGGGGTACCACCGATGAGCAGTTCTTC. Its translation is CASGPLGGTTDEQFF.

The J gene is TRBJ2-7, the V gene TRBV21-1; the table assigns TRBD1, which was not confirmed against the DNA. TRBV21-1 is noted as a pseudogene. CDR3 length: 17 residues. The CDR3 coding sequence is TGTGCCAGCAGTCATGGACAGCCCGCGTCAAGCTCCTACGAGCAGTACTTC. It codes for CASSHGQPASSSYEQYF.

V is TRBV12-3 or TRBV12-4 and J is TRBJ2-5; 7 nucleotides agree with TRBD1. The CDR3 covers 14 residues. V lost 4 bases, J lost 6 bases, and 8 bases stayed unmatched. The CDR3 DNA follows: TGTGCCAGCAGTTCCCAGACAGGGATGAAGACCCAGTACTTC. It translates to CASSSQTGMKTQYF.

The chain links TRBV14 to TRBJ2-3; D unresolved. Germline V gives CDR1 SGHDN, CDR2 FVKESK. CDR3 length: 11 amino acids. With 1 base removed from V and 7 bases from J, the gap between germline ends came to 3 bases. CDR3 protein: CASSQGNTQYF. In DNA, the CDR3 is TGTGCCAGCAGCCAAGGAAATACGCAGTATTTT.

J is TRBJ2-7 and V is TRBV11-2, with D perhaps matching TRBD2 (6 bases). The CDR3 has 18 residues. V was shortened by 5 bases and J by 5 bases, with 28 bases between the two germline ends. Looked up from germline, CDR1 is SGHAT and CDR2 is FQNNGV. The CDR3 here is CASSPTPVGGAYLDEQYF. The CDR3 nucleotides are TGTGCCAGCAGCCCGACACCTGTCGGGGGAGCTTACCTAGACGAGCAGTACTTC.

The CDR3 coding sequence is TGCGCCAGCAGCCAAGAAGTTCGACGGCCTCGAGAACCCTACGAGCAGTACTTC. It encodes CASSQEVRRPREPYEQYF. The gene calls are TRBV4-3 and TRBJ2-7; D is undetermined. The CDR3 has 18 amino acids. Germline V gene sequence: CDR1 LGHNA, CDR2 YSLEER. V was cut by 0 bases and J by 2 bases, with 20 bases left in between.

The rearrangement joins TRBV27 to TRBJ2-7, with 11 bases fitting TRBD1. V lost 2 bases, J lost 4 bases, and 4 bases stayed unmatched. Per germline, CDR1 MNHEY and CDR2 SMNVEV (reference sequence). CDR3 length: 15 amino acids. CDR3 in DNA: TGTGCCAGCAGTTTAGGGACAGGGGGTATGTACGAGCAGTACTTC. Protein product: CASSLGTGGMYEQYF.

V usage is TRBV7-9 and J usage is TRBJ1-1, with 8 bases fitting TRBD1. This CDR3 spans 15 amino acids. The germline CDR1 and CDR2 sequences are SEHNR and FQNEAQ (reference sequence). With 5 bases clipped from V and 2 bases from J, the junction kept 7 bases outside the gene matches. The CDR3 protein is CASSAGQGGNTEAFF. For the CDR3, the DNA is TGTGCCAGCAGCGCCGGACAGGGCGGAAACACTGAAGCTTTCTTT.

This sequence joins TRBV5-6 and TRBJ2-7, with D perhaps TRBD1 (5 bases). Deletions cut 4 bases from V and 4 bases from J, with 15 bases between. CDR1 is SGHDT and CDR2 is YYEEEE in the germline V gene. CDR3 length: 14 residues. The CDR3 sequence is CASSIGDSKYEQYF. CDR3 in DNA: TGTGCCAGCAGCATCGGTGACAGTAAATACGAGCAGTACTTC.

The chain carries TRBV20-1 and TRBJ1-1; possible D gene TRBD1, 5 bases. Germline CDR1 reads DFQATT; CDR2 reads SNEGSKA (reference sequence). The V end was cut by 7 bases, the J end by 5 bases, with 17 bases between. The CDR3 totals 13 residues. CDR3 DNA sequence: TGCAGTGTCGGGACGGGACGGTGGACTGAAGCTTTCTTT. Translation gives CSVGTGRWTEAFF.

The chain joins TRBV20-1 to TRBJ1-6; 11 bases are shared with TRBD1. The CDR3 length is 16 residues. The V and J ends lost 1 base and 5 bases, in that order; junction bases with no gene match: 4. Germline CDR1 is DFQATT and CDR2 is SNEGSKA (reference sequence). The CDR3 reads CSARGLGQGDNSPLHF. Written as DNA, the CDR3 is TGCAGTGCTAGAGGCCTGGGACAGGGGGATAATTCACCCCTCCACTTT.

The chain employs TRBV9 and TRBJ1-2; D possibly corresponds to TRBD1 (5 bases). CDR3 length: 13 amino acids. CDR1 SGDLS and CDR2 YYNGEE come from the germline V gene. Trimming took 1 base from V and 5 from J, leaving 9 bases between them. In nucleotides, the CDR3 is TGTGCCAGCAGCGTATCGGGGGAATATGGCTACACCTTC. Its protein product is CASSVSGEYGYTF. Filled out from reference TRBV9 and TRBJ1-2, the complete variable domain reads DSGVTQTPKHLITATGQRVTLRCSPRSGDLSVYWYQQSLDQGLQFLIQYYNGEERAKGNILERFSAQQFPDLHSELNLSSLELGDSALYFCASSVSGEYGYTFGSGTRLTVV.

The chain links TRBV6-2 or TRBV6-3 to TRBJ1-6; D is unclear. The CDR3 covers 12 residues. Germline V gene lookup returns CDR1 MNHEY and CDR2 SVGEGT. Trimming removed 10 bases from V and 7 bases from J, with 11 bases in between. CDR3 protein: CATGSGNSPLHF. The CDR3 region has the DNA TGTGCCACCGGATCGGGAAATTCACCCCTCCACTTT.

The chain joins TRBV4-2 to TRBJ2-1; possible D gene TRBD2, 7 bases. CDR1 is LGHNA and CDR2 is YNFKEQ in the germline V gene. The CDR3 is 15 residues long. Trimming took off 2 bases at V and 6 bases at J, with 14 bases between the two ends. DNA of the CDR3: TGTGCCAGCAGCCAAAGGGGGGGGCAGGCCAATGAGCAGTTCTTC. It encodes CASSQRGGQANEQFF.

CDR3 region: CASSTSDRNTEAFF. In DNA, the CDR3 is TGTGCCAGCAGTACCTCTGACAGAAACACTGAAGCTTTCTTT. The chain recombines TRBV12-3 or TRBV12-4 with TRBJ1-1, with TRBD1 as a possible D gene (5 bases). V was trimmed by 5 bases and J by 2 bases, leaving 12 bases between them. This CDR3 comprises 14 residues.

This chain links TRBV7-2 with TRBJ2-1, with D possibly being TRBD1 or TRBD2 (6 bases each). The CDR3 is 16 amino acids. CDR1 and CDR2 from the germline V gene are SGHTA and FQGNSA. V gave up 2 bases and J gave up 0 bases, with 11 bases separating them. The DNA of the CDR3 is TGTGCCAGCAGCTTATCGGGGGCTTTCTCCTACAATGAGCAGTTCTTC. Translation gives CASSLSGAFSYNEQFF.

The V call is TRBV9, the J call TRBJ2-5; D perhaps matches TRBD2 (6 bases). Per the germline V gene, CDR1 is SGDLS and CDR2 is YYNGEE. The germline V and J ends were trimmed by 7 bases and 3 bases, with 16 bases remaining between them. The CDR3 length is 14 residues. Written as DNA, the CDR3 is TGTGCCAGCCAATCTGTTGGCGGGGAAGAGACCCAGTACTTC. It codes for CASQSVGGEETQYF.

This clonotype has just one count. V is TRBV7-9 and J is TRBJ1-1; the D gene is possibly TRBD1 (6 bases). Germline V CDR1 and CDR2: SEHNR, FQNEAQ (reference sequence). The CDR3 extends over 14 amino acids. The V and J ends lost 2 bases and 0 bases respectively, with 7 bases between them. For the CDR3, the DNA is TGTGCCAGCAGCTTAACAGGGCTGAACACTGAAGCTTTCTTT. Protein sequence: CASSLTGLNTEAFF.

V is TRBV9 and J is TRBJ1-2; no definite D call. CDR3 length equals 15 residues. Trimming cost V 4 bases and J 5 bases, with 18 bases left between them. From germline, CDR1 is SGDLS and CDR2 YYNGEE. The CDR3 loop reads CASSLKGASGYGYTF. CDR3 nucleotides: TGTGCCAGCAGCCTCAAGGGTGCGAGTGGATATGGCTACACCTTC.

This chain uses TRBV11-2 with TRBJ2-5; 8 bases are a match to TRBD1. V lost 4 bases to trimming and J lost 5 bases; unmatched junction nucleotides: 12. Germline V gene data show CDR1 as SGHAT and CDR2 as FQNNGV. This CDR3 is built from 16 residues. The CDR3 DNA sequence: TGTGCCAGCAGCTCGACCAGGACAGGGTATTTTGAGACCCAGTACTTC. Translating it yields CASSSTRTGYFETQYF.

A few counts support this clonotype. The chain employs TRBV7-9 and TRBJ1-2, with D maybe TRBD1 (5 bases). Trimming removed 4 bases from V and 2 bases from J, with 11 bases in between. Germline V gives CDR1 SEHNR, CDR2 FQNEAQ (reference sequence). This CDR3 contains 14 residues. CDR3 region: CASSSGQGNYGYTF. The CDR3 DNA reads TGTGCCAGCAGCTCTGGTCAGGGAAACTATGGCTACACCTTC.

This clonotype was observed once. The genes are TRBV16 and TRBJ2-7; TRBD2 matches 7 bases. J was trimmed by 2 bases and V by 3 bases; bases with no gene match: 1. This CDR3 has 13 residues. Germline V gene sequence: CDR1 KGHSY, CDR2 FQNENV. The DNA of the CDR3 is TGTGCCAGCAGCCATGGACTAGCCTACGAGCAGTACTTC. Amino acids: CASSHGLAYEQYF.

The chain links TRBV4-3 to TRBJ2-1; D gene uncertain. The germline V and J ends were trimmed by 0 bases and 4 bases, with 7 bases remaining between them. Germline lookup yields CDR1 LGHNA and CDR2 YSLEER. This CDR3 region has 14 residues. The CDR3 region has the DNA TGCGCCAGCAGCCAAGATTCAGTTTACAATGAGCAGTTCTTC. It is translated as CASSQDSVYNEQFF.

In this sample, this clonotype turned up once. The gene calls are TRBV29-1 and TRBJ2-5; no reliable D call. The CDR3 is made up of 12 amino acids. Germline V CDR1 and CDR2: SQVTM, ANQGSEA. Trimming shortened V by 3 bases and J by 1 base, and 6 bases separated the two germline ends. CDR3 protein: CSVDYGQETQYF. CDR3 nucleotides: TGCAGCGTTGATTATGGCCAAGAGACCCAGTACTTC.

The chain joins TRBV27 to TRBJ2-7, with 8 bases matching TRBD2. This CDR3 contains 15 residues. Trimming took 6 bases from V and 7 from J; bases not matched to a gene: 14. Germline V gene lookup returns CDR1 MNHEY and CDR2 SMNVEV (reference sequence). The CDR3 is CASRPAGGALEEQYF. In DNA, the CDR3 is TGTGCCAGCAGACCAGCCGGGGGGGCCTTAGAGGAGCAGTACTTC.

The chain's CDR3 is CASSPVGTYEQYF. DNA of the CDR3: TGTGCCAGCAGCCCCGTAGGGACCTACGAGCAGTACTTC. The V call is TRBV5-6, the J call TRBJ2-7; D unresolved. Deletions cut 4 bases from V and 2 bases from J, with 10 bases between. This CDR3 has 13 amino acids. Germline V gene sequence: CDR1 SGHDT, CDR2 YYEEEE. The full variable domain, with the rest looked up from reference TRBV5-6 and TRBJ2-7, is DAGVTQSPTHLIKTRGQQVTLRCSPKSGHDTVSWYQQALGQGPQFIFQYYEEEERQRGNFPDRFSGHQFPNYSSELNVNALLLGDSALYLCASSPVGTYEQYFGPGTRLTVT.